Listed below are T cell receptor beta chains from one sample, sequenced in a study of T-cell memory formation after mild COVID-19. TCRdb processed the 5' RACE reads anew with MiXCR; each CDR3 protein has one entry. The profile shows under 250,000 distinct CDR3 sequences, 15% of them singletons. Specimen: PBMCs or a T cell subset sorted from them (not recorded which). The source is an adult woman who had mild COVID-19 (a few samples of this study predate the infection). Cell type and time point are not known. Both conserved end residues are part of each CDR3. The D gene is left open where the match is weak. Rows may omit the clone size; those that give it use once, few, many or a size class.

D gene: NA; V gene: TRBV4-3; clone size: few; J gene: TRBJ2-3; CDR3 DNA: TGCGCCAGCAGCCAAGGAAGCTCGGCGGGTTCAAATACGCAGTATTTT; CDR3 protein: CASSQGSSAGSNTQYF
D gene: TRBD2; V gene: TRBV7-9; clone size: few; J gene: TRBJ2-1; CDR3 DNA: TGTGCCAGCAATCCCCTGGGGAGAACTAGCGGGAACTTC; CDR3 protein: CASNPLGRTSGNF
D gene: TRBD1; V gene: TRBV7-8; clone size: few; J gene: TRBJ1-3; CDR3 DNA: TGTGCCAGCAGTCCCAGGGGGCTGGCTGGAAACACCATATATTTT; CDR3 protein: CASSPRGLAGNTIYF
D gene: NA; V gene: TRBV9; clone size: NA; J gene: TRBJ2-3; CDR3 DNA: TGTGCCAGCAGCGCCCACGGGGAAGATACGCAGTATTTT; CDR3 protein: CASSAHGEDTQYF
D gene: TRBD2; V gene: TRBV3-1; clone size: NA; J gene: TRBJ2-3; CDR3 DNA: TGTGCCAGCAGCCACCTCTTCCCGGGACTACCATCTAGCACAGATACGCAGTATTTT; CDR3 protein: CASSHLFPGLPSSTDTQYF
D gene: TRBD2; V gene: TRBV5-1; clone size: many; J gene: TRBJ2-1; CDR3 DNA: TGCGCCAGCAGCCCGGGACTAGGGGCCCATGAGCAGTTCTTC; CDR3 protein: CASSPGLGAHEQFF
D gene: NA; V gene: TRBV18; clone size: NA; J gene: TRBJ2-7; CDR3 DNA: TGTGCCAGCTCACCAGGAGACTCCAAGCTCCAGTACTTC; CDR3 protein: CASSPGDSKLQYF
D gene: NA; V gene: TRBV12-3/TRBV12-4; clone size: once; J gene: TRBJ2-1; CDR3 DNA: TGTGCCAGCAGTTTAGCAAGAGTATCTTCCTCGGGTGAGCAGTTCTTC; CDR3 protein: CASSLARVSSSGEQFF
D gene: NA; V gene: TRBV30; clone size: many; J gene: TRBJ2-2; CDR3 DNA: TGTGCCTGGGAAATCAGGGTACCCGGGGAGCTGTTTTTT; CDR3 protein: CAWEIRVPGELFF
D gene: NA; V gene: TRBV27; clone size: many; J gene: TRBJ2-7; CDR3 DNA: TGTGCCAGCAGTTTAAATCTCGTGGACGAGCAGTACTTC; CDR3 protein: CASSLNLVDEQYF
D gene: NA; V gene: TRBV12-3/TRBV12-4; clone size: few; J gene: TRBJ2-3; CDR3 DNA: TGTGCCAGCAGTTTCACTCTGACAGATACGCAGTATTTT; CDR3 protein: CASSFTLTDTQYF
D gene: TRBD1; V gene: TRBV6-5; clone size: many; J gene: TRBJ1-1; CDR3 DNA: TGTGCCAGCAGTTATGGGACAGTGAACACTGAAGCTTTCTTT; CDR3 protein: CASSYGTVNTEAFF
D gene: NA; V gene: TRBV29-1; clone size: many; J gene: TRBJ2-7; CDR3 DNA: TGCAGCGTTGCTCATCGACTGGCGATCCCCTACGAGCAGTACTTC; CDR3 protein: CSVAHRLAIPYEQYF
D gene: NA; V gene: TRBV12-3/TRBV12-4; clone size: many; J gene: TRBJ1-5; CDR3 DNA: TGTGCCAGCAGTGTACGGCTAGGATCCACGGGGCCCCAGCATTTT; CDR3 protein: CASSVRLGSTGPQHF
D gene: TRBD2; V gene: TRBV7-2; clone size: NA; J gene: TRBJ2-5; CDR3 DNA: TGTGCCAGCAGCCCTGGGACTAGCGGGAGTATCCGGGAGACCCAGTACTTC; CDR3 protein: CASSPGTSGSIRETQYF
D gene: NA; V gene: TRBV5-6; clone size: NA; J gene: TRBJ2-7; CDR3 DNA: TGTGCCAGCAGCTTCAGGGATGGGACCTACGAGCAGTACTTC; CDR3 protein: CASSFRDGTYEQYF
D gene: NA; V gene: TRBV23-1; clone size: few; J gene: TRBJ2-7; CDR3 DNA: TGCGCCAGCAGTCACGCCCCGGGTACTGGGTACGAGCAGTACTTC; CDR3 protein: CASSHAPGTGYEQYF
D gene: TRBD1; V gene: TRBV18; clone size: NA; J gene: TRBJ1-2; CDR3 DNA: TGTGCCAGCTCACCAATGGACAGGGGGCGAACCAGGAGGGGCTACACCTTC; CDR3 protein: CASSPMDRGRTRRGYTF
D gene: NA; V gene: TRBV11-2; clone size: few; J gene: TRBJ2-2; CDR3 DNA: TGTGCCAGCAGCTTAGAGCCCCACCCCGGGGAGCTGTTTTTT; CDR3 protein: CASSLEPHPGELFF
D gene: NA; V gene: TRBV5-1; clone size: many; J gene: TRBJ2-3; CDR3 DNA: TGCGCCAGCAGTCGTGAAGGGGGGGCGAGGAGCACAGATACGCAGTATTTT; CDR3 protein: CASSREGGARSTDTQYF
D gene: TRBD2; V gene: TRBV20-1; clone size: NA; J gene: TRBJ2-3; CDR3 DNA: TGCAGTGCGACAGGACAGCGGGAGGGGACAGATACGCAGTATTTT; CDR3 protein: CSATGQREGTDTQYF
D gene: NA; V gene: TRBV6-6; clone size: NA; J gene: TRBJ1-2; CDR3 DNA: TGTGCCAGCAGTTACTCGATTGGCTACACCTTC; CDR3 protein: CASSYSIGYTF
D gene: TRBD2; V gene: TRBV5-4; clone size: many; J gene: TRBJ2-1; CDR3 DNA: TGTGCCAGCAGCTGGGGCCCGGGACTAGCGGGACTGTCTCATGAGCAGTTCTTC; CDR3 protein: CASSWGPGLAGLSHEQFF
D gene: NA; V gene: TRBV12-3/TRBV12-4; clone size: NA; J gene: TRBJ1-5; CDR3 DNA: TGTGCCAGCAGTTTTGGGGGTGGCCATCCCCAGCATTTT; CDR3 protein: CASSFGGGHPQHF
D gene: NA; V gene: TRBV5-1; clone size: many; J gene: TRBJ1-1; CDR3 DNA: TGCGCCAGCAGCGTAGGACAGCTGAACACTGAAGCTTTCTTT; CDR3 protein: CASSVGQLNTEAFF
D gene: NA; V gene: TRBV12-3/TRBV12-4; clone size: NA; J gene: TRBJ1-1; CDR3 DNA: TGTGCCAGCTCCGGAAAAGGGAGGGGCATGAACACTGAAGCTTTCTTT; CDR3 protein: CASSGKGRGMNTEAFF
D gene: TRBD1; V gene: TRBV29-1; clone size: NA; J gene: TRBJ2-7; CDR3 DNA: TGCAGCGTTCCCGGGACAGGACCCTACGAGCAGTACTTC; CDR3 protein: CSVPGTGPYEQYF
D gene: NA; V gene: TRBV6-2/TRBV6-3; clone size: NA; J gene: TRBJ2-3; CDR3 DNA: TGTGCCAGCAGTACCCTTGTAGCAGATACGCAGTATTTT; CDR3 protein: CASSTLVADTQYF
D gene: TRBD2; V gene: TRBV10-3; clone size: NA; J gene: TRBJ2-1; CDR3 DNA: TGTGCCATCAGTGAGTTTACTAGCGGGAGAGGTGAGCAGTTCTTC; CDR3 protein: CAISEFTSGRGEQFF
D gene: TRBD2; V gene: TRBV4-3; clone size: NA; J gene: TRBJ2-1; CDR3 DNA: TGCGCCAGCAGCCAAGATGGGCTAGCGGGAGTGAAATTC; CDR3 protein: CASSQDGLAGVKF
D gene: TRBD2; V gene: TRBV10-3; clone size: few; J gene: TRBJ2-3; CDR3 DNA: TGTGCCATCAGTGAGTCCCTGGCGAGCGGGACCACGGGTACGCAGTATTTT; CDR3 protein: CAISESLASGTTGTQYF
D gene: TRBD1; V gene: TRBV2; clone size: few; J gene: TRBJ2-7; CDR3 DNA: TGTGCCAGCAGCCCCCTTAGGGGGACAGGGTCCTACGAGCAGTACTTC; CDR3 protein: CASSPLRGTGSYEQYF
D gene: NA; V gene: TRBV6-2/TRBV6-3; clone size: few; J gene: TRBJ2-7; CDR3 DNA: TGTGCCAGCAGACGACGGACGGCCTCGGCCTACGAGCAGTACTTC; CDR3 protein: CASRRRTASAYEQYF
D gene: TRBD1; V gene: TRBV2; clone size: NA; J gene: TRBJ1-1; CDR3 DNA: TGTGCCAGCAGTGTAAACAGGGGAATGGCTGAAGCTTTCTTT; CDR3 protein: CASSVNRGMAEAFF
D gene: TRBD1; V gene: TRBV7-9; clone size: few; J gene: TRBJ2-7; CDR3 DNA: TGTGCCAGCATCCTTACCGGGACAGGGGCAAACGAGCAGTACTTC; CDR3 protein: CASILTGTGANEQYF
D gene: NA; V gene: TRBV6-2/TRBV6-3; clone size: few; J gene: TRBJ2-4; CDR3 DNA: TGTGCCAGCAGTTCCAGGGGGGGTGGAAACATTCAGTACTTC; CDR3 protein: CASSSRGGGNIQYF
D gene: NA; V gene: TRBV12-3/TRBV12-4; clone size: NA; J gene: TRBJ2-3; CDR3 DNA: TGTGCCAGCAGTCTTAGCGGACTCACCGATACGCAGTATTTT; CDR3 protein: CASSLSGLTDTQYF
D gene: NA; V gene: TRBV4-3; clone size: few; J gene: TRBJ2-1; CDR3 DNA: TGCGCCAGCACCCGGGCGTGGCCCAATGAGCAGTTCTTC; CDR3 protein: CASTRAWPNEQFF
D gene: NA; V gene: TRBV20-1; clone size: NA; J gene: TRBJ1-1; CDR3 DNA: TGCAGTGCTAGGGAGCAGAGGAACACTGAAGCTTTCTTT; CDR3 protein: CSAREQRNTEAFF
D gene: NA; V gene: TRBV25-1; clone size: NA; J gene: TRBJ2-3; CDR3 DNA: TGTGCCAGCAGTATACTCCCCACAGATACGCAGTATTTT; CDR3 protein: CASSILPTDTQYF
D gene: NA; V gene: TRBV24-1; clone size: few; J gene: TRBJ2-5; CDR3 DNA: TGTGCCACCAGTGAAGGACAGCAAGAGACCCAGTACTTC; CDR3 protein: CATSEGQQETQYF
D gene: NA; V gene: TRBV30; clone size: few; J gene: TRBJ2-3; CDR3 DNA: TGTGCCTGGAGAAAAGTTAGGATCACAGATACGCAGTATTTT; CDR3 protein: CAWRKVRITDTQYF
D gene: NA; V gene: TRBV7-2; clone size: NA; J gene: TRBJ1-1; CDR3 DNA: TGTGCCAGCAGCTTCCAGATCTACACTGAAGCTTTCTTT; CDR3 protein: CASSFQIYTEAFF
D gene: TRBD2; V gene: TRBV9; clone size: few; J gene: TRBJ2-5; CDR3 DNA: TGTGCCAGCAGCGCGAGACTAGCTGGCCTGGAGACCCAGTACTTC; CDR3 protein: CASSARLAGLETQYF
D gene: TRBD1; V gene: TRBV4-1; clone size: NA; J gene: TRBJ2-7; CDR3 DNA: TGCGCCAGCAGCCTATTCGGGACAGGGGTCCACGAGCAGTACTTC; CDR3 protein: CASSLFGTGVHEQYF
D gene: NA; V gene: TRBV6-1; clone size: few; J gene: TRBJ1-5; CDR3 DNA: TGTGCCAGCAGTGGTGGCGGAGGGTTTACACAGCCCCAGCATTTT; CDR3 protein: CASSGGGGFTQPQHF
D gene: TRBD1; V gene: TRBV6-1; clone size: NA; J gene: TRBJ1-1; CDR3 DNA: TGTGCCAGCAGATTTACAGGGGGCGCCCCCACTGAAGCTTTCTTT; CDR3 protein: CASRFTGGAPTEAFF
D gene: NA; V gene: TRBV15; clone size: once; J gene: TRBJ2-2; CDR3 DNA: TGTGCCACCAGCAGAGATCTAGTGGGATCAAACACCGGGGAGCTGTTTTTT; CDR3 protein: CATSRDLVGSNTGELFF
D gene: NA; V gene: TRBV4-2; clone size: NA; J gene: TRBJ1-1; CDR3 DNA: TGTGCCAGCAGCCAAGATGCGGGGGGCTGGGAGATGAACACTGAAGCTTTCTTT; CDR3 protein: CASSQDAGGWEMNTEAFF
D gene: TRBD2; V gene: TRBV5-4; clone size: few; J gene: TRBJ2-1; CDR3 DNA: TGTGCCAGCAGCTCAAAAAGCGGGGGGGCCGTGGCTGAGCAGTTCTTC; CDR3 protein: CASSSKSGGAVAEQFF
D gene: TRBD1; V gene: TRBV30; clone size: few; J gene: TRBJ1-1; CDR3 DNA: TGTGCCTGGAGGACAGGGGTGAACACTGAAGCTTTCTTT; CDR3 protein: CAWRTGVNTEAFF
D gene: NA; V gene: TRBV29-1; clone size: few; J gene: TRBJ1-1; CDR3 DNA: TGCAGCGTGGTTGACAGGTTGAACACTGAAGCTTTCTTT; CDR3 protein: CSVVDRLNTEAFF
D gene: NA; V gene: TRBV7-9; clone size: few; J gene: TRBJ1-6; CDR3 DNA: TGTGCCAGCAGCTTAACGGGACGGCTAAATTCACCCCTCCACTTT; CDR3 protein: CASSLTGRLNSPLHF
D gene: TRBD2; V gene: TRBV20-1; clone size: few; J gene: TRBJ2-5; CDR3 DNA: TGCAGTGCTACCTACCCGACTAGCGGCCAGGAGACCCAGTACTTC; CDR3 protein: CSATYPTSGQETQYF
D gene: NA; V gene: TRBV15; clone size: few; J gene: TRBJ1-1; CDR3 DNA: TGTGCCACCAGCAGGGGGAATCAGGGGACGACTACGGCTTTCTTT; CDR3 protein: CATSRGNQGTTTAFF
D gene: NA; V gene: TRBV5-1; clone size: few; J gene: TRBJ2-5; CDR3 DNA: TGCGCCAGCAGCTCGCCTAATACAGGGCGGGGGGAGACCCAGTACTTC; CDR3 protein: CASSSPNTGRGETQYF
D gene: TRBD1; V gene: TRBV5-1; clone size: NA; J gene: TRBJ2-5; CDR3 DNA: TGCGCCAGCAGCACGGGACAGTCGCTGTCTAGAGAGACCCAGTACTTC; CDR3 protein: CASSTGQSLSRETQYF